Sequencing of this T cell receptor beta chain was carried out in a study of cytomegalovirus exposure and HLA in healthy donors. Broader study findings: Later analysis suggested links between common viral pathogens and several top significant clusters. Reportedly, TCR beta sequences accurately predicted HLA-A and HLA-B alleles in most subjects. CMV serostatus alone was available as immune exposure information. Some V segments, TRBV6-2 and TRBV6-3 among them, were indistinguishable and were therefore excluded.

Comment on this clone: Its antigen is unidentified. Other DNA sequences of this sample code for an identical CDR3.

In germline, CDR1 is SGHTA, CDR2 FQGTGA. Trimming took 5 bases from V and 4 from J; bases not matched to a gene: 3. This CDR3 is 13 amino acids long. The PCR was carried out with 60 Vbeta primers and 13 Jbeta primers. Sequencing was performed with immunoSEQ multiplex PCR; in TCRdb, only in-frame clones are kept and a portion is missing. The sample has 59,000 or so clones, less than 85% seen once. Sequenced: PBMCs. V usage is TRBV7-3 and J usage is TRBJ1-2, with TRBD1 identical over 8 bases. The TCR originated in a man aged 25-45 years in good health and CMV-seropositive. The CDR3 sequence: CASSPGQGYGYTF. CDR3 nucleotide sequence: TGTGCCAGCAGCCCCGGACAGGGCTATGGCTACACCTTC.